This T cell receptor (beta chain) was identified in a study of blood T cells in healthy people across ages. Study-wide results and caveats: Per million T cells, TCR beta diversity dropped about linearly as age rose. PBMCs left unsorted prevented a conclusive naive versus antigen-experienced comparison. Unknown CMV status may confound age-related changes in expanded clones.

Regarding this clonotype: Its antigen remains unidentified.

About 10 milliliters of peripheral blood were drawn from each donor into EDTA-treated tubes. The CDR3 sequence is 14 residues long. V was shortened by 0 bases and J by 1 base, with 7 bases between the two germline ends. Germline V gene sequence: CDR1 SGDLS, CDR2 YYNGEE. For the second PCR, which ran for roughly 6 to 12 cycles, a sample-barcoded 5' primer and a J-beta primer mix were used. Each CDR3 protein gets one entry after TCRdb re-called the 5' RACE reads with MiXCR. The sample shows hundreds of thousands of distinct CDR3 sequences, nearly 60% of them seen only once. This TCR was sampled from a man aged 25-45 years in good health. The chain uses TRBV9 and TRBJ1-1, with D unclear. The sequencing sample was made of blood. CDR3 coding DNA: TGTGCCAGCAGCGTAGTCCCGGCGAACACTGAAGCTTTCTTT. Amino acid sequence: CASSVVPANTEAFF.